This T cell receptor beta chain stems from a study of cytomegalovirus exposure and HLA in healthy donors. PCR was performed using 60 Vbeta and 13 Jbeta primers. TCRdb keeps only in-frame clones here, not all; method: immunoSEQ multiplex PCR. The sample has 150,000 to 200,000 clones; 78% are singletons. V was shortened by 5 bases and J by 3 bases, with 25 bases between the two germline ends. CDR1 LNHDA and CDR2 SQIVND come from the germline V gene (reference sequence). The CDR3 runs to 18 residues. The receptor was isolated from a woman aged 25 to 45 in good health and CMV-seropositive. V and J are TRBV19 and TRBJ1-1; D is unresolved. The sequenced material came from PBMCs. The CDR3 loop is CASSPGWRAESADTEAFF. DNA for the CDR3: TGTGCCAGTAGTCCGGGCTGGCGGGCAGAAAGCGCAGACACTGAAGCTTTCTTT.